This TCR beta chain was documented in a study of blood T cell repertoires in COVID-19 (dated by TCRdb to about 2020). Background on the whole study: Collaborator samples came from the United States, Italy and Spain and covered acute and convalescent phases of COVID-19. The prospective study material was composed of cDNA or gDNA derived from T cells, B-cell-depleted T cells, or PBMCs. Sample metadata almost always included a de-identified subject ID, COVID-19 status, age in years and sex. Samples were obtained from the ongoing ImmuneRACE study (first 160 participants) and from 1,254 subjects provided by 6 global collaborators. Deeply sampled blood TCRbeta repertoires from subjects exposed to, actively infected with, or recovered from COVID-19 were included in the dataset. HLA class I and class II types, where available, came from metadata supplied by the sample provider rather than from assay-based typing. A freely available public database, intended as a resource for researchers studying the immune response to SARS-CoV-2, is where the repertoires were released. Overall study results and their limits: The quantity of clinical and demographic metadata differed by source and by participant and was supplied without curation.

According to the germline V gene (reference sequence), CDR1 reads SGHAT and CDR2 reads FQDESV. Deletion took 5 bases off V and 0 bases off J, with a span of 11 bases between the germline ends. The CDR3, from cysteine to phenylalanine, totals 15 residues. CDR3 DNA only is kept here, 45 bases in frame from base 1. Note on this clone: Its antigen is still unknown. No clone much larger than this one lies a single base away; base qualities are absent.

The immunoSEQ Assay, a bias-controlled multiplex PCR, was used to amplify TCRbeta CDR3 regions from genomic DNA. Regarding the original processing steps: The number of nucleated cells in each sample was estimated from the amplification of reference gene primers within the assay. Sequence reads were collapsed and filtered to measure the absolute abundance of every unique TCRbeta CDR3 rearrangement. For each sample, productive Simpson clonality was calculated by taking the square root of Simpson's diversity index across productive rearrangements. TCRdb's version of the immuneACCESS table is confined to in-frame rearrangements and falls short of the full clone set. An unresolved V gene accounts for under half of the shortfall where checked; the remainder is of unknown origin. The V and J calls and clone size are taken from that table; D and trimming were inferred from the DNA. This sample holds about 380,000 clones; roughly 86% were observed only once. In total, the top ten clones hold more than 1% of the sample.

Whole blood was collected in K2EDTA tubes by collaborating institutions according to the institutions' own protocols. For TCRbeta analysis, collaborators shipped samples as frozen whole blood, isolated PBMCs, or DNA extracted from either of those sample types. Sequenced input: peripheral blood. This receptor was taken from a human donor with acute or convalescent COVID-19. The donor label of this sample is uncertain. The chain employs TRBV11-1 and TRBJ1-3; the D gene identity is not certain. The nucleotides are TGTGCCAGCAGCACCTCACGGAGCTCTGGAAACACCATATATTTT. It is translated as CASSTSRSSGNTIYF.